The 29 T cell receptor beta chains below come from one sample, sequenced in a study of blood T cell repertoires in COVID-19. Only in-frame clones appear in the TCRdb table, and some are missing; sequencing was by immunoSEQ multiplex PCR. The table shows about 180,000 clones, with roughly 88% occurring only once. Sequenced input: PBMCs or T cells enriched from blood (not recorded which). The receptors shown here come from a woman between 18 and 29 years old who had recovered from COVID-19.

This clone was picked up a small number of times. The chain joins TRBV6-2 or TRBV6-3 to TRBJ1-6, with 8 bases lining up with TRBD1. With V trimmed by 4 bases and J by 2 bases, 1 base remained unmatched. Per germline, CDR1 MNHEY and CDR2 SVGEGT. CDR3 size: 15 residues. The DNA of the CDR3 is TGTGCCAGCAGTTTACAGGGGGCCTATAATTCACCCCTCCACTTT. Translating it yields CASSLQGAYNSPLHF.

The chain carries TRBV4-2 and TRBJ2-3, with D possibly being TRBD1 (6 bases). With 1 base removed from V and 1 base from J, the gap between germline ends came to 24 bases. The CDR3 covers 20 residues. Germline V gives CDR1 LGHNA, CDR2 YNFKEQ. The CDR3 DNA is TGTGCCAGCAGCCAAGCGCAGGGCGTATCAGGGGCCTACCGCACAGATACGCAGTATTTT. This sequence encodes CASSQAQGVSGAYRTDTQYF.

V usage is TRBV1 and J usage is TRBJ2-5; the table gives TRBD2 as D, unverified against the DNA. TRBV1 is shown as a pseudogene. The CDR3 covers 13 residues. The chain's CDR3 is CTSSQDSEETQYF. DNA for the CDR3: TGCACCAGCAGCCAAGATTCTGAGGAGACCCAGTACTTC.

This rearrangement joins TRBV6-5 to TRBJ2-3, with unresolved D. V dropped 5 bases and J dropped 6 bases, with 15 bases sitting between them. In germline, CDR1 is MNHEY, CDR2 SVGAGI. This CDR3 comprises 14 residues. Here the CDR3 reads CASSNQLAHDTQYF. The CDR3 region has the DNA TGTGCCAGCAGTAACCAACTCGCCCATGATACGCAGTATTTT.

V and J are TRBV7-6 and TRBJ1-1; D is ambiguous. V shed 1 base and J shed 8 bases, with 8 bases lying between them. CDR3 length equals 12 residues. In germline, CDR1 is SGHVS, CDR2 FNYEAQ. The CDR3 region is CASSLDVYEAFF. The CDR3 DNA sequence: TGTGCCAGCAGCTTAGATGTCTACGAAGCTTTCTTT.

The rearrangement links TRBV19 to TRBJ1-5, with a weak D call TRBD1 (5 bases). CDR3 length: 16 residues. The germline V gene has CDR1 LNHDA and CDR2 SQIVND (reference sequence). The V end was cut by 6 bases, the J end by 1 base, with 16 bases between. As DNA, the CDR3 is TGTGCCAGTAGAACCTCGGGGGAGGCGAGCAATCAGCCCCAGCATTTT. This gives the protein CASRTSGEASNQPQHF. Filled out from reference TRBV19 and TRBJ1-5, the complete variable domain reads DGGITQSPKYLFRKEGQNVTLSCEQNLNHDAMYWYRQDPGQGLRLIYYSQIVNDFQKGDIAEGYSVSREKKESFPLTVTSAQKNPTAFYLCASRTSGEASNQPQHFGDGTRLSIL.

This clone was picked up one time. The V call is TRBV6-5, the J call TRBJ2-5, with 8 bases identical to TRBD1. CDR1 is MNHEY, CDR2 SVGAGI, per germline. This CDR3 spans 16 amino acids. The V gene end was trimmed by 0 bases and the J gene end by 5 bases; junction bases not matched to a gene: 8. CDR3: CASSYSRTGLRETQYF. CDR3 nucleotide sequence: TGTGCCAGCAGTTACTCGCGGACAGGGCTTAGGGAGACCCAGTACTTC.

V and J are TRBV28 and TRBJ2-5, with 9 bases matching TRBD2. V was clipped by 3 bases and J by 5 bases; unmatched bases: 7. The CDR3 totals 15 residues. The germline CDR1 and CDR2 sequences are MDHEN and SYDVKM. This chain's CDR3 is CASSLWSSGEETQYF. In DNA, the CDR3 is TGTGCCAGCAGTTTGTGGTCTAGCGGGGAGGAGACCCAGTACTTC.

The chain employs TRBV7-2 and TRBJ1-3; D gene unclear. The CDR3 contains 16 residues. CDR1 is SGHTA, CDR2 FQGNSA, per germline. V shed 5 bases and J shed 1 base, with 15 bases lying between them. DNA of the CDR3: TGTGCCAGCAGCACACCCGGACTTTCTTCTGGAAACACCATATATTTT. The encoded protein is CASSTPGLSSGNTIYF.

The chain couples TRBV27 to TRBJ1-2; TRBD1 agrees at 8 bases. The CDR3 extends over 14 amino acids. Germline V gene lookup returns CDR1 MNHEY and CDR2 SMNVEV (reference sequence). Trimming removed 2 bases from V and 4 bases from J; junction bases left unmatched: 3. CDR3 region: CASSLAGGGYGYTF. The CDR3, as DNA: TGTGCCAGCAGTTTAGCAGGGGGCGGCTATGGCTACACCTTC.

The chain employs TRBV5-1 and TRBJ2-5; no clear D gene. The germline gives CDR1 SGHRS, CDR2 YFSETQ. Trimming removed 0 bases from V and 0 bases from J, with 9 bases in between. This CDR3 region has 15 residues. The CDR3: CASSLGSSNQETQYF. DNA for the CDR3: TGCGCCAGCAGCTTGGGGAGTAGCAACCAAGAGACCCAGTACTTC.

The CDR3, as DNA: TGTGCCAGCAGCCTAGTTGAGCTCTCCTACGAGCAGTACTTC. This gives the protein CASSLVELSYEQYF. The rearrangement uses TRBV7-2 and TRBJ2-7; D not resolved. V was trimmed by 5 bases and J by 0 bases, leaving 11 bases between them. Germline V gene sequence: CDR1 SGHTA, CDR2 FQGNSA. The CDR3 contains 14 residues. Supplemented by reference TRBV7-2 and TRBJ2-7, the full variable domain reads GAGVSQSPSNKVTEKGKDVELRCDPISGHTALYWYRQSLGQGLEFLIYFQGNSAPDKSGLPSDRFSAERTGGSVSTLTIQRTQQEDSAVYLCASSLVELSYEQYFGPGTRLTVT.

The chain carries TRBV24-1 and TRBJ1-5; D may be TRBD1 (6 bases). The CDR3 has 14 residues. Germline V CDR1 and CDR2: KGHDR, SFDVKD. With 4 bases removed from V and 6 bases from J, the gap between germline ends came to 12 bases. This CDR3 reads CATSEQGSSQPQHF. The CDR3 nucleotides read TGTGCCACCAGTGAACAGGGATCCAGTCAGCCCCAGCATTTT.

This rearrangement joins TRBV7-9 to TRBJ1-3, with D possibly matching TRBD1 (6 bases). Germline V gene sequence: CDR1 SEHNR, CDR2 FQNEAQ (reference sequence). The CDR3 is 19 amino acids. V gave up 5 bases and J gave up 1 base, with 24 bases separating them. The CDR3 DNA is TGTGCCAGCAGCAAAGGGGTAGGGACACCCCAGTATTCTGGAAACACCATATATTTT. The encoded protein is CASSKGVGTPQYSGNTIYF.

This clone has only a few counts. Other nucleotide sequences in the sample specify the same CDR3. The rearrangement uses TRBV19 and TRBJ2-3; perhaps TRBD2 as D (5 bases). V lost 1 base and J lost 5, with 7 bases in between. The CDR3 is 13 residues long. Looked up from germline, CDR1 is LNHDA and CDR2 is SQIVND (reference sequence). CDR3 nucleotides: TGTGCCAGTAGTATAGGTCGGGGAGATACGCAGTATTTT. It is translated as CASSIGRGDTQYF.

In its sample, this clone was seen a few times. This chain links TRBV4-1 with TRBJ2-7, with 11 bases lining up with TRBD2. This CDR3 spans 16 amino acids. V shed 2 bases, J shed 5 bases, and the junction held 8 bases outside the gene matches. CDR1 and CDR2 from the germline V gene are MGHRA and YSYEKL. As DNA, the CDR3 is TGCGCCAGCAGCCAAAGGGAGGCTAGCGGGAGGCACGAGCAGTACTTC. Amino acid sequence: CASSQREASGRHEQYF.

The chain joins TRBV19 to TRBJ2-7; TRBD1 matches 9 bases. V lost 8 bases and J lost 7; bases outside the gene matches: 12. The germline gives CDR1 LNHDA, CDR2 SQIVND (reference sequence). The CDR3 loop spans 14 amino acids. The CDR3 protein is CASGGTGSKGEQYF. The DNA for the CDR3 is TGTGCCAGTGGGGGGACAGGGTCAAAGGGAGAGCAGTACTTC.

This clone came up once. The chain links TRBV2 to TRBJ2-7; 13 bases fit TRBD2. The V segment lost 6 bases and the J segment 5 bases; nucleotides outside the gene matches: 10. CDR3 length equals 16 residues. Per germline, CDR1 SNHLY and CDR2 FYNNEI. This CDR3 reads CASSLLRTSGSDEQYF. DNA for the CDR3: TGTGCCAGCAGCCTTCTAAGGACTAGCGGGAGCGACGAGCAGTACTTC.

The V and J genes are TRBV4-1 and TRBJ2-7; 9 positions match TRBD1. Germline V gene data show CDR1 as MGHRA and CDR2 as YSYEKL. V shed 0 bases, J shed 0 bases, and the junction held 6 bases outside the gene matches. The length of the CDR3 is 17 residues. CDR3 amino acids: CASSQEGGQGFSYEQYF. DNA of the CDR3: TGCGCCAGCAGCCAAGAAGGAGGACAGGGGTTCTCCTACGAGCAGTACTTC.

As DNA, the CDR3 is TGCGCCAGCAGCCGGGGGATAGGGGGCAATCAGCCCCAGCATTTT. It codes for CASSRGIGGNQPQHF. The genes are TRBV5-1 and TRBJ1-5; a possible D gene is TRBD1 (5 bases). V shed 4 bases and J shed 2 bases, with 13 bases lying between them. This CDR3 contains 15 residues. Per the germline V gene, CDR1 is SGHRS and CDR2 is YFSETQ.

The chain links TRBV9 to TRBJ1-1; D not resolved. Germline CDR1 reads SGDLS; CDR2 reads YYNGEE. CDR3 length equals 14 residues. In DNA form, the CDR3 reads TGTGCTTTCGGCAGGTCCCCTGGGAACACTGAAGCTTTCTTT. Translation: CAFGRSPGNTEAFF.

The rearrangement links TRBV18 to TRBJ1-2; D is possibly TRBD1 (5 bases). Looked up from germline, CDR1 is KGHSH and CDR2 is LQKENI. V dropped 6 bases and J dropped 5 bases, with 10 bases sitting between them. The CDR3 covers 12 residues. The CDR3 loop reads CASSPSGYGYTF. The CDR3 DNA reads TGTGCCAGCTCCCCTTCAGGGTATGGCTACACCTTC.

This chain uses TRBV6-1 with TRBJ1-6, with TRBD1 identical over 7 bases. The CDR3 spans 15 residues. V lost 2 bases, J lost 7 bases, and 5 bases stayed unmatched. From germline, CDR1 is MNHNS and CDR2 SASEGT. The CDR3 DNA is TGTGCCAGCAGTGAATTTGGGGGACAGAATTCACCCCTCCACTTT. Protein: CASSEFGGQNSPLHF.

By share, this clone ranks as medium-sized. The genes are TRBV6-2 or TRBV6-3 and TRBJ2-2; 8 bases line up with TRBD1. The CDR3 sequence is 15 residues long. Germline loops: CDR1 MNHEY, CDR2 SVGEGT. V shed 6 bases and J 3 bases; nucleotides not matched to a gene: 6. The CDR3 reads CASSFRGPDTGELFF. The CDR3 region has the DNA TGTGCCAGCAGCTTCAGGGGGCCGGACACCGGGGAGCTGTTTTTT.

This chain links TRBV28 with TRBJ2-1, with 13 bases lining up with TRBD2. J lost 7 bases, V lost 4 bases, and 13 bases had no gene match. Looked up from germline, CDR1 is MDHEN and CDR2 is SYDVKM. The CDR3 has 18 residues. CDR3 region: CASSSPGLAGAVLNEQFF. CDR3 DNA: TGTGCCAGCAGTTCCCCCGGACTAGCGGGAGCTGTCTTGAATGAGCAGTTCTTC. The variable domain in full, with the rest retrieved from reference TRBV28 and TRBJ2-1, is DVKVTQSSRYLVKRTGEKVFLECVQDMDHENMFWYRQDPGLGLRLIYFSYDVKMKEKGDIPEGYSVSREKKERFSLILESASTNQTSMYLCASSSPGLAGAVLNEQFFGPGTRLTVL.

This clone was picked up one time. J is TRBJ2-7 and V is TRBV28; D not resolved. CDR3 size: 14 residues. Germline V gene data show CDR1 as MDHEN and CDR2 as SYDVKM. V lost 2 bases to trimming and J lost 3 bases, with 11 bases between them. CDR3: CASSLINSFYEQYF. In DNA form, the CDR3 reads TGTGCCAGCAGTTTAATCAACAGCTTCTACGAGCAGTACTTC.

This rearrangement joins TRBV27 to TRBJ1-4, with no clear D. The CDR3 consists of 14 residues. V was cut by 4 bases and J by 2 bases, with 8 bases left in between. Germline V lookup: CDR1 MNHEY, CDR2 SMNVEV (reference sequence). DNA for the CDR3: TGTGCCAGCAGTTCTCCGGGGACTAATGAAAAACTGTTTTTT. It encodes CASSSPGTNEKLFF.

The gene calls are TRBV24-1 and TRBJ2-5; a weak D match, TRBD2 (6 bases). V gave up 1 base and J gave up 4 bases, with 15 bases separating them. The length of the CDR3 is 16 residues. Germline V gene sequence: CDR1 KGHDR, CDR2 SFDVKD. The CDR3 nucleotides are TGTGCCACCAGTGATTTTGGGGGGTTCCGGCCAGAGACCCAGTACTTC. Protein: CATSDFGGFRPETQYF.

V and J are TRBV18 and TRBJ2-7, with 9 bases identical to TRBD2. The CDR3 totals 15 residues. The V gene end was trimmed by 3 bases and the J gene end by 4 bases; junction bases not matched to a gene: 7. In germline, CDR1 is KGHSH, CDR2 LQKENI. Here the CDR3 reads CASSPMRGGPYEQYF. CDR3 in DNA: TGTGCCAGCTCACCGATGCGGGGGGGTCCTTACGAGCAGTACTTC.